Following are 22 T cell receptor beta chains from one sample sequenced in a study of cytomegalovirus exposure and HLA in healthy donors (dated by TCRdb to about 2017). The library relied on the immunoSEQ multiplex PCR assay. The multiplex PCR relied on a mix of 60 forward primers for TCR Vbeta segments and 13 reverse primers for TCR Jbeta segments. The source is immuneACCESS, and TCRdb retained only in-frame sequences with V and J called. Part of the clones is not carried over; for the studies checked, unresolved V genes explain less than half of this, and the remainder is unexplained. This sample holds about 150,000 clones; about 88% were observed only once. 2% to 2.5% of the sample belongs to the ten largest clones. The specimen sequenced was PBMCs. These TCRs come from a woman aged 18-29 years in good health and CMV-seronegative.

The V call is TRBV27, the J call TRBJ2-6; D ambiguous. The germline gives CDR1 MNHEY, CDR2 SMNVEV (reference sequence). This CDR3 is 16 amino acids long. The V gene lost 8 bases and the J gene lost 1 base, with 15 bases spanning the gap. The CDR3 region is CASSSRGSSGANVLTF. Written as DNA, the CDR3 is TGTGCCAGCTCCTCCCGAGGCTCTTCTGGGGCCAACGTCCTGACTTTC.

This chain connects TRBV5-4 to TRBJ2-1; 7 bases are shared with TRBD2. The germline gives CDR1 SGHNT, CDR2 YYREEE (reference sequence). Unmatched junction bases numbered 10, after V lost 3 bases and J lost 7 bases. CDR3 length: 15 residues. This CDR3 is CASSSTGGRGNEQFF. The CDR3 DNA reads TGTGCCAGCAGCTCCACTGGCGGGAGAGGGAATGAGCAGTTCTTC.

In its sample, this clone was seen once. The chain joins TRBV18 to TRBJ1-5; 8 nucleotides line up with TRBD1. V shed 3 bases and J 6 bases; nucleotides not matched to a gene: 7. The CDR3 sequence is 15 residues long. Germline loops: CDR1 KGHSH, CDR2 LQKENI. CDR3 region: CASSPGAGGSQPQHF. CDR3 DNA: TGTGCCAGCTCACCTGGGGCAGGGGGCTCTCAGCCCCAGCATTTT.

V is TRBV15 and J is TRBJ1-2, with TRBD1 as a possible D gene (6 bases). Trimming took off 0 bases at V and 11 bases at J, with 13 bases between the two ends. This CDR3 region has 13 residues. Germline-derived CDR1 and CDR2 are LNHNV and YYDKDF (reference sequence). The CDR3 here is CATSRDGGRPYTF. CDR3 DNA sequence: TGTGCCACCAGCAGAGATGGGGGCAGACCGTACACCTTC.

This chain uses TRBV5-1 with TRBJ2-1; no clear D. Germline values: CDR1 SGHRS, CDR2 YFSETQ. V lost 0 bases, J lost 10 bases, and 11 bases lay in between. The CDR3 consists of 13 residues. The CDR3 region is CASSLELGEEQFF. DNA for the CDR3: TGCGCCAGCAGCTTGGAGCTGGGCGAAGAGCAGTTCTTC.

The chain combines TRBV19 with TRBJ2-7, with D perhaps TRBD2 (5 bases). Looked up from germline, CDR1 is LNHDA and CDR2 is SQIVND (reference sequence). The V end lost 5 bases, the J end lost 2 bases, and 10 bases lay between the germline ends. The length of the CDR3 is 13 residues. CDR3 in DNA: TGTGCCAGTAGTGCTAGCATCGCCTACGAGCAGTACTTC. It translates to CASSASIAYEQYF.

This clone was observed a handful of times. The V gene is TRBV4-3, the J gene TRBJ2-2; D gene unclear. Looked up from germline, CDR1 is LGHNA and CDR2 is YSLEER. V lost 0 bases to trimming and J lost 2 bases, with 10 bases between them. This CDR3 is built from 16 residues. CDR3 in DNA: TGCGCCAGCAGCCAAGATCCGGTAGTTAACACCGGGGAGCTGTTTTTT. Its translation is CASSQDPVVNTGELFF.

The rearrangement joins TRBV7-2 to TRBJ1-4; TRBD1 aligns across 9 bases. Germline CDR1 is SGHTA and CDR2 is FQGNSA. The ends lost 5 bases at V and 11 bases at J; junction bases unmatched: 9. CDR3 length equals 14 residues. The CDR3 spells CASSTGTGLGKLFF. DNA of the CDR3: TGTGCCAGCAGCACCGGGACAGGGTTAGGTAAACTGTTTTTT.

V and J are TRBV29-1 and TRBJ2-1; 10 nucleotides line up with TRBD2. CDR1 and CDR2 (germline): SQVTM, ANQGSEA. V gave up 6 bases and J gave up 3 bases; unmatched junction bases: 5. CDR3 length equals 14 residues. In DNA form, the CDR3 reads TGCAGCGTGCTAGGACTAGCGGACTACAATGAGCAGTTCTTC. Protein product: CSVLGLADYNEQFF.

This clone was seen more than once but under ten times. The rearrangement joins TRBV6-4 to TRBJ2-3; TRBD2 agrees at 14 bases. Per germline, CDR1 MRHNA and CDR2 SNTAGT. CDR3 length: 17 amino acids. V dropped 0 bases and J dropped 4; count of bases not matched to a gene: 3. CDR3 DNA sequence: TGTGCCAGCAGTGACTCCGGGACTAGCGGGGGCGCAGATACGCAGTATTTT. Its translation: CASSDSGTSGGADTQYF.

The rearrangement links TRBV28 to TRBJ2-3; a weak D match, TRBD2 (5 bases). The germline gives CDR1 MDHEN, CDR2 SYDVKM. Trimming pared 2 bases from V and 8 bases from J, leaving 14 bases between. The CDR3 extends over 14 amino acids. The CDR3, as DNA: TGTGCCAGCAGTTTACGGAACTCGGCGGGTACGCAGTATTTT. It is translated as CASSLRNSAGTQYF.

V and J are TRBV27 and TRBJ2-3, with 8 bases matching TRBD1. The CDR3 is 13 residues long. The ends lost 5 bases at V and 8 bases at J; junction bases unmatched: 6. Germline assignment: CDR1 MNHEY and CDR2 SMNVEV (reference sequence). CDR3 region: CASSADRGGTQYF. The CDR3 DNA reads as TGTGCCAGCAGTGCCGACAGGGGAGGTACGCAGTATTTT.

In this sample, this clone turned up a few times. CDR3 nucleotides: TGTGCCAGCAGTCTTATGGGGGGGCGGGGCTATGGCTACACCTTC. This sequence encodes CASSLMGGRGYGYTF. V is TRBV28 and J is TRBJ1-2; TRBD1 is a possible D gene (6 bases). This CDR3 is built from 15 residues. Germline CDR1 reads MDHEN; CDR2 reads SYDVKM. V was clipped by 5 bases and J by 4 bases, with 17 bases between them.

This clone was found a few times. This rearrangement joins TRBV6-1 to TRBJ1-4; 7 bases agree with TRBD1. V lost 0 bases, J lost 3 bases, and 4 bases stayed unmatched. This CDR3 is built from 16 residues. Germline assignment: CDR1 MNHNS and CDR2 SASEGT. As DNA, the CDR3 is TGTGCCAGCAGTGAAGCGCCCAGGGGGTCTAATGAAAAACTGTTTTTT. Protein sequence: CASSEAPRGSNEKLFF.

The chain carries TRBV10-3 and TRBJ2-5, with no clear D. In germline, CDR1 is ENHRY, CDR2 SYGVKD. With 11 bases removed from V and 1 base from J, the gap between germline ends came to 11 bases. This CDR3 spans 12 amino acids. CDR3: CAAGSLQETQYF. In nucleotides, the CDR3 is TGTGCCGCCGGGTCGCTCCAAGAGACCCAGTACTTC.

The rearrangement links TRBV14 to TRBJ2-7, with 7 bases lining up with TRBD1. The CDR3 is made up of 15 amino acids. The germline V gene has CDR1 SGHDN and CDR2 FVKESK. The V segment lost 3 bases and the J segment 5 bases; nucleotides outside the gene matches: 10. The CDR3 region has the DNA TGTGCCAGCAGCCACGGGACAGCCGCGGATCACGAGCAGTACTTC. Its protein is CASSHGTAADHEQYF.

The J gene is TRBJ2-3, the V gene TRBV15; D perhaps matches TRBD2 (5 bases). Trimming removed 4 bases at V and 2 bases at J, with 10 bases between. The CDR3 loop spans 14 amino acids. CDR1 and CDR2 (germline): LNHNV, YYDKDF (reference sequence). The DNA of the CDR3 is TGTGCCACCAGCATCCGGGATTCCACAGATACGCAGTATTTT. Amino acid sequence: CATSIRDSTDTQYF.

This clone was counted between two and nine times. The J gene is TRBJ2-3, the V gene TRBV6-5, with 10 bases that match TRBD2. Trimming cost V 6 bases and J 6 bases; bases outside gene matches: 9. Germline lookup yields CDR1 MNHEY and CDR2 SVGAGI. The CDR3 is 15 residues long. CDR3: CASSPLAGESDTQYF. Here the CDR3 DNA reads TGTGCCAGCAGCCCGCTAGCGGGAGAGAGTGATACGCAGTATTTT.

The chain links TRBV6-5 to TRBJ1-5, with D possibly TRBD1 on 5 matching bases. This CDR3 contains 15 residues. The germline V gene has CDR1 MNHEY and CDR2 SVGAGI. Trimming took off 6 bases at V and 2 bases at J, with 14 bases between the two ends. CDR3 sequence: CASSSVETGNQPQHF. For the CDR3, the DNA is TGTGCCAGCAGCTCCGTTGAGACAGGCAATCAGCCCCAGCATTTT.

The rearrangement links TRBV28 to TRBJ1-5; TRBD1 aligns across 7 bases. The germline V gene encodes CDR1 MDHEN and CDR2 SYDVKM. This CDR3 has 15 residues. V dropped 2 bases and J dropped 1; count of bases not matched to a gene: 2. CDR3 DNA: TGTGCCAGCAGTTTAAACAGGGGAAGCAATCAGCCCCAGCATTTT. Amino acids: CASSLNRGSNQPQHF.

The rearrangement joins TRBV6-5 to TRBJ1-2, with D possibly being TRBD1 (5 bases). V lost 4 bases, J lost 2 bases, and 14 bases lay in between. The CDR3 has 15 residues. Germline V gene data show CDR1 as MNHEY and CDR2 as SVGAGI. This chain's CDR3 is CASSFSREANYGYTF. The CDR3 DNA follows: TGTGCCAGCAGTTTCTCCAGGGAGGCGAACTATGGCTACACCTTC.

Remarks on this clone: One junction end disagrees with the germline gene, perhaps due to a read error. The chain recombines TRBV7-2 with TRBJ2-7, with D maybe TRBD2 (6 bases). This CDR3 comprises 17 residues. CDR1 and CDR2 from the germline V gene are SGHTA and FQGNSA. CDR3 sequence reads: CASSFGLATKPPYGQYF. CDR3 DNA sequence: TGTGCCAGCAGCTTTGGGCTAGCGACAAAGCCTCCCTACGGGCAGTACTTC.